The 17 T cell receptor beta chains reported below all come from one sample, sequenced in a study of Ad26.COV2.S vaccination and SARS-CoV-2 variants. Indicated treatment: some 19 received Ad26.COV2.S at low or high dose, single or two shots; several received placebo; per-sample allocation not given. Specimens were obtained on day 63 following the first vaccine or placebo injection. Assay: immunoSEQ multiplex PCR; the TCRdb copy retains only in-frame clones and omits some. The table has about 320,000 clones, 85% to 90% seen once; the top ten hold approximately 5.8%. Sequenced material: peripheral blood, taken in a trial of Ad26.COV2.S vaccine versus placebo. Receptors originate from a person between 18 and 65 years old who received the Ad26.COV2.S COVID-19 vaccine or a placebo.

This clone was picked up one time. The gene calls are TRBV4-3 and TRBJ2-5; D uncertain. The V and J ends lost 0 bases and 3 bases respectively, with 11 bases between them. The germline gives CDR1 LGHNA, CDR2 YSLEER. The CDR3 has 15 amino acids. The CDR3 nucleotides read TGCGCCAGCAGCCAAGATGAATTTACAAAAGAGACCCAGTACTTC. Translation: CASSQDEFTKETQYF.

The rearrangement links TRBV11-2 to TRBJ1-2; D unclear. Trimming removed 5 bases from V and 2 bases from J, with 9 bases in between. This CDR3 has 13 residues. CDR1 is SGHAT, CDR2 FQNNGV, per germline. The CDR3 sequence is CASSHTENYGYTF. The CDR3 DNA is TGTGCCAGCAGCCATACAGAAAACTATGGCTACACCTTC.

The J gene is TRBJ1-1, the V gene TRBV5-1; D is uncertain. V was pared by 4 bases and J by 1 base, with 14 bases between. Germline V gives CDR1 SGHRS, CDR2 YFSETQ. The CDR3 is 15 amino acids. The CDR3 DNA reads as TGCGCCAGCAGCCCGATCGTCACGGGGAACACTGAAGCTTTCTTT. It is translated as CASSPIVTGNTEAFF.

This chain uses TRBV18 with TRBJ2-3, with D uncertain. This CDR3 has 12 residues. V gave up 6 bases and J gave up 6 bases, with 10 bases separating them. Germline V gene sequence: CDR1 KGHSH, CDR2 LQKENI. CDR3 nucleotide sequence: TGTGCCAGCTCGTTGTCCGCGGATACGCAGTATTTT. Its protein is CASSLSADTQYF.

The rearrangement joins TRBV4-1 to TRBJ2-5, with 9 bases identical to TRBD2. Germline V gene sequence: CDR1 MGHRA, CDR2 YSYEKL. The CDR3 spans 16 residues. Unmatched junction bases numbered 10, after V lost 4 bases and J lost 4 bases. The CDR3 nucleotides read TGCGCCAGCAGCCTCTTATTAGCGGGGGACGCAGAGACCCAGTACTTC. Translated, it gives CASSLLLAGDAETQYF.

The chain has TRBV3-1 (or the pseudogene TRBV3-2) and TRBJ1-2; 10 bases match TRBD1. Looked up from germline, CDR1 is LGHDT and CDR2 is YNNKEL (reference sequence). This CDR3 spans 17 amino acids. Trimming took 5 bases from V and 9 from J; bases not matched to a gene: 18. The CDR3 nucleotides read TGTGCCAGCAGCGATACTGGTCAAGACAGGGGGCGTATGAGCTACACCTTC. Protein sequence: CASSDTGQDRGRMSYTF.

CDR3 in amino acids: CASSSGTVNEAFF. As DNA, the CDR3 is TGTGCCAGCAGTTCCGGGACGGTGAATGAAGCTTTCTTT. The J gene is TRBJ1-1, the V gene TRBV6-5, with D perhaps TRBD1 (5 bases). V lost 4 bases to trimming and J lost 7 bases, with 13 bases between them. Looked up from germline, CDR1 is MNHEY and CDR2 is SVGAGI. This CDR3 has 13 amino acids.

The CDR3 here is CASSLRRARVGQPQHF. The CDR3 DNA reads as TGTGCCAGCAGCTTAAGGAGGGCCAGGGTGGGACAGCCCCAGCATTTT. V gene TRBV11-3 combines with J gene TRBJ1-5; tentative D call: TRBD1 (5 bases). The CDR3 runs to 16 residues. V lost 2 bases and J 7 bases, leaving 18 bases between the germline ends. CDR1 and CDR2 (germline): SGHNT, YENEEA.

The chain uses TRBV6-6 and TRBJ2-1, with D perhaps being TRBD1 or TRBD2 (5 bases each). There are 11 residues in the CDR3. The ends were cut back, 4 bases at V and 9 bases at J, with 7 bases in the middle. Per the germline V gene, CDR1 is MNHNY and CDR2 is SVGAGI (reference sequence). Here the CDR3 DNA reads TGTGCCAGCAGTTTCGGGACTGAGCAGTTCTTC. This translates into CASSFGTEQFF.

On this clone itself: In the same sample, other DNA sequences code for this CDR3. V usage is TRBV18 and J usage is TRBJ1-2; D gene uncertain. Looked up from germline, CDR1 is KGHSH and CDR2 is LQKENI. Trimming removed 1 base at V and 0 bases at J, with 6 bases between. This CDR3 contains 14 residues. The CDR3 bases are TGTGCCAGCTCACCACTCGACACTAACTATGGCTACACCTTC. Translating gives CASSPLDTNYGYTF.

The chain recombines TRBV9 with TRBJ1-1; D gene uncertain. Germline-derived CDR1 and CDR2 are SGDLS and YYNGEE. With 4 bases removed from V and 4 bases from J, the gap between germline ends came to 20 bases. This CDR3 comprises 16 residues. CDR3 amino acids: CASSTNPSERATEAFF. The CDR3 region has the DNA TGTGCCAGCAGCACCAACCCCTCGGAGAGGGCCACTGAAGCTTTCTTT.

The chain is built from TRBV14 and TRBJ1-1; D uncertain. This CDR3 is 14 amino acids long. V was cut by 3 bases and J by 11 bases, with 19 bases left in between. Germline V gene lookup returns CDR1 SGHDN and CDR2 FVKESK. CDR3 amino acids: CASSHWPVEGRAFF. The DNA of the CDR3 is TGTGCCAGCAGCCATTGGCCGGTTGAGGGCCGGGCTTTCTTT. The complete variable domain, with remaining parts taken from reference TRBV14 and TRBJ1-1, reads EAGVTQFPSHSVIEKGQTVTLRCDPISGHDNLYWYRRVMGKEIKFLLHFVKESKQDESGMPNNRFLAERTGGTYSTLKVQPAELEDSGVYFCASSHWPVEGRAFFGQGTRLTVV.

To note about this clone: One end of the junction fails to match germline, which may point to a read error. The V call is TRBV11-3, the J call TRBJ2-1, with D unclear. Germline loops: CDR1 SGHNT, CDR2 YENEEA. The CDR3 spans 11 residues. CDR3 nucleotides: TGTGCCAGCAGCTCCTCCAATGAGCAGTTCTTC. This translates into CASSSSNEQFF.

The gene calls are TRBV4-3 and TRBJ1-2, with TRBD1 matching 8 bases. The junction had 7 bases not matched to a gene; V was cut back by 3 bases and J by 4 bases. This CDR3 has 15 residues. Looked up from germline, CDR1 is LGHNA and CDR2 is YSLEER. CDR3 protein: CASSHQTGVIYGYTF. The CDR3 DNA sequence: TGCGCCAGCAGCCACCAGACAGGGGTGATCTATGGCTACACCTTC.

The count of this clone is one. The chain recombines TRBV11-2 with TRBJ2-5; 9 bases line up with TRBD2. The germline CDR1 and CDR2 sequences are SGHAT and FQNNGV. V dropped 1 base and J dropped 1; count of bases not matched to a gene: 4. CDR3 length: 16 amino acids. The CDR3 coding sequence is TGTGCCAGCAGCTTAGGGCCGGGACTAGCCCAAGAGACCCAGTACTTC. Translating it yields CASSLGPGLAQETQYF.

The CDR3 region is CATSRDLSGNTIYF. DNA of the CDR3: TGTGCCACCAGCAGAGACCTCTCTGGAAACACCATATATTTT. The chain carries TRBV15 and TRBJ1-3; D is ambiguous. V lost 0 bases and J lost 0, with 3 bases in between. The CDR3 extends over 14 amino acids. CDR1 is LNHNV and CDR2 is YYDKDF in the germline V gene (reference sequence).

This chain uses TRBV2 with TRBJ1-2, with 10 nucleotides matching TRBD1. Trimming cost V 6 bases and J 3 bases; bases outside gene matches: 4. CDR3 length: 14 residues. In germline, CDR1 is SNHLY, CDR2 FYNNEI. The CDR3 sequence is CASRRQGADYGYTF. CDR3 DNA: TGTGCCAGCAGGCGACAGGGGGCGGACTATGGCTACACCTTC.